Listed below are T cell receptor beta chains from one sample, sequenced in a study of blood T cell repertoires in COVID-19. Clones were sequenced by immunoSEQ multiplex PCR, and TCRdb holds only the in-frame ones, with some missing. The data show more than 150,000 clones, 65% to 85% seen once. Sequenced material: peripheral blood. These receptors originate from a woman in her thirties with acute or convalescent COVID-19. CDR3s include the opening cysteine and the closing phenylalanine or tryptophan. Each record gives: J gene, V gene, clone size, D gene, CDR3 DNA, CDR3 protein. The D gene is left open where the match is weak. Not all rows give a size; the values are once, few, many and, for expanded clones, a class.

TRBJ2-3	TRBV19	.	.	TGTGCCAGTAGTATAGGACTAATAGGTAGCACAGATACGCAGTATTTT	CASSIGLIGSTDTQYF
TRBJ2-7	TRBV7-3	.	.	TGTGCCAGCAGCTTGGCGGTGAACTACGAGCAGTACTTC	CASSLAVNYEQYF
TRBJ2-5	TRBV23-1	.	.	TGCGCCAGCAGTCAATGTACGGGGGTGGCTGGTCAGGAAGAGACCCAGTACTTC	CASSQCTGVAGQEETQYF
TRBJ1-6	TRBV12-3/TRBV12-4	.	.	TGTGCCAGCAGTCAAGGGGCTAATTCACCCCTCCACTTT	CASSQGANSPLHF
TRBJ1-5	TRBV20-1	.	TRBD1	TGCAGTGCTGGGGACAGTCTCCTTCAGCATTTT	CSAGDSLLQHF
TRBJ2-7	TRBV5-1	.	.	TGCGCCAGCAGCTTGGGCCAGATGATCTACGAGCAGTACTTC	CASSLGQMIYEQYF
TRBJ1-3	TRBV15	once	.	TGTGCCTTCCGAGGTGGAAACACCATATATTTT	CAFRGGNTIYF
TRBJ2-1	TRBV7-2	once	TRBD2	TGTGCCAGCAGAGCTAGCGGGAGGGCCAATGAGCAGTTCTTC	CASRASGRANEQFF
TRBJ1-1	TRBV9	.	TRBD1	TGTGCCAGCAGCGTAGGGACAGGGGTGAACACTGAAGCTTTCTTT	CASSVGTGVNTEAFF
TRBJ1-2	TRBV19	.	.	TGTGCCAGTAGCGCGACCGGGACTCCGCATGGCTACACCTTC	CASSATGTPHGYTF
TRBJ1-1	TRBV7-2	.	.	TGTGCCAGCAGCTTAGAGCGGGGTTTGAACACTGAAGCTTTCTTT	CASSLERGLNTEAFF
TRBJ1-3	TRBV10-2	once	.	TGCGCCAGCAGTGAAGGGGCAAACACCATATATTTT	CASSEGANTIYF
TRBJ2-7	TRBV5-6	.	.	TGTGCCAGCAGCTTGAACAGGGCTGGCGAGCAGTACTTC	CASSLNRAGEQYF
TRBJ1-4	TRBV27	few	.	TGTGCCAGCAGTTTCGTAGGCCTAGATGCGAGCCTGTTTTTT	CASSFVGLDASLFF
TRBJ1-1	TRBV7-3	once	.	TGTGCCAGCAGCCTGACAGGCCGGAACACTGAAGCTTTCTTT	CASSLTGRNTEAFF
TRBJ1-1	TRBV7-2	.	.	TGTGCCAGCAGGACCGGCGGGGGGAGAGCTTTCTTT	CASRTGGGRAFF
TRBJ1-6	TRBV5-1	.	TRBD1	TGCGCCAGCAGCTCGGGGGACAGGGGGCGAAGTTCACCCCTCCACTTT	CASSSGDRGRSSPLHF
TRBJ2-7	TRBV19	.	TRBD1	TGTGCCAGTAGTACGACAGGGTCTCGGTACGAGCAGTACTTC	CASSTTGSRYEQYF
TRBJ1-1	TRBV4-1	few	.	TGCGCCAGCAGCCAAGTGTCAGGGATGAACACTGAAGCTTTCTTT	CASSQVSGMNTEAFF
TRBJ1-1	TRBV24-1	.	TRBD1	TGTGCCACCAGTGATAGGACAGGGCCGCACACTGAAGCTTTCTTT	CATSDRTGPHTEAFF
TRBJ1-3	TRBV9	.	TRBD1	TGTGCCAGCAGCGTGAGACAGGGCCATAGCTCTGGAAACACCATATATTTT	CASSVRQGHSSGNTIYF
TRBJ2-6	TRBV5-1	.	.	TGCGCCAGCAGCCCTCGGGTCGCTGGGGCCAACGTCCTGACTTTC	CASSPRVAGANVLTF
TRBJ2-7	TRBV11-3	.	.	TGTGCCAGCAGCTTAGAAGGAGGACGGGAGAGGGTTAACGAGCAGTACTTC	CASSLEGGRERVNEQYF
TRBJ2-5	TRBV7-2	.	TRBD2	TGTGCCAGCAGCTTAGGGACGGGGGGGACCCAAGAGACCCAGTACTTC	CASSLGTGGTQETQYF
TRBJ2-2	TRBV7-2	.	.	TGTGCCAGCAGCTTTAGAGGGATGAACACCGGGGAGCTGTTTTTT	CASSFRGMNTGELFF
TRBJ2-5	TRBV30	once	TRBD2	TGTGCCTGGAGTGTAGCGGGGGGGGCCGAAGAGACCCAGTACTTC	CAWSVAGGAEETQYF
TRBJ2-2	TRBV9	.	TRBD2	TGTGCCAGCAGCGTAGGTGGGACTACGAACACCGGGGAGCTGTTTTTT	CASSVGGTTNTGELFF
TRBJ2-6	TRBV6-4	many	.	TGTGCCAGCAGCGCGACTGGCACCTCTGGGGCCAACGTCCTGACTTTC	CASSATGTSGANVLTF
TRBJ2-2	TRBV7-9	.	.	TGTGCCAGCAGCTCCCATTGGAACACCGGGGAGCTGTTTTTT	CASSSHWNTGELFF